This TCR beta chain appears in the sequencing data of a study of blood T cell repertoires in COVID-19. Study details: Spain, Italy and the United States supplied samples that represented acute and convalescent COVID-19. PBMCs, B-cell-depleted T cells, or T cells provided the cDNA or gDNA that made up the material.

Original methodology: The assay estimated nucleated cells by amplifying reference gene primers. Assay: immunoSEQ multiplex PCR; the TCRdb copy retains only in-frame clones and omits some. Clone size and the V and J calls come from that table; the DNA yielded D and trimming. Of roughly 130,000 clones in the sample, less than 85% were seen once. With 4 bases removed from V and 3 bases from J, the gap between germline ends came to 9 bases. CDR1 is LNHDA, CDR2 SQIVND, per germline (reference sequence). The length of the CDR3 is 13 residues. This TCR was recovered from a woman between 55 and 75 years old with acute or convalescent COVID-19. Sequenced sample: peripheral blood. The chain carries TRBV19 and TRBJ1-1; TRBD1 is a possible D gene (5 bases). Written as DNA, the CDR3 is TGTGCCAGTAGTACCGACAGACACACTGAAGCTTTCTTT. This gives the protein CASSTDRHTEAFF.